The sequence of this TCR beta chain was determined in a study of patients and donors after allogeneic stem cell transplantation. The sample holds a few counts of this clonotype. One entry per CDR3 protein results from TCRdb running MiXCR on the RT-PCR reads. Of about 210,000 distinct CDR3 sequences in the sample, 35% to 45% were seen once. The germline V gene encodes CDR1 KGHSH and CDR2 LQKENI. V lost 3 bases and J lost 5, with 14 bases in between. The CDR3 consists of 14 residues. The sequence was collected from a human donor who was either an allogeneic HSCT recipient or a stem cell or donor lymphocyte infusion donor (not recorded which). It is not recorded whose cells these are; they may come from a transplant donor. The sequenced sample consisted of blood, either unsorted or a sorted T cell fraction (not recorded which). The chain uses TRBV18 and TRBJ2-7, with a possible D match to TRBD1 (5 bases). The CDR3 region has the DNA TGTGCCAGCTCACCCCAGACAGCCCCAGACGAGCAGTACTTC. Its translation: CASSPQTAPDEQYF.